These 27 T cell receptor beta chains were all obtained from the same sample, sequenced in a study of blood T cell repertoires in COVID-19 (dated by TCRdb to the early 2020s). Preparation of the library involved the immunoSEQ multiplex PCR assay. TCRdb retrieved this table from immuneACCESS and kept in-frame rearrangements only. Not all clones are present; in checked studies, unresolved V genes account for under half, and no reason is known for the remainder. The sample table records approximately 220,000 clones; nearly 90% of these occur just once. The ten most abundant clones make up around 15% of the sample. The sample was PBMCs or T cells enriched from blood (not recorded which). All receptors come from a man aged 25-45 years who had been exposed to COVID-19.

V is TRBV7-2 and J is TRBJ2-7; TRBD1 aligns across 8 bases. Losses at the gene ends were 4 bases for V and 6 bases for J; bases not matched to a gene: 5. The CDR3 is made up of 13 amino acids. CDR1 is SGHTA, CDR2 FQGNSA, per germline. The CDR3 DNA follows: TGTGCCAGCAGCTCCCCAGGGGGCTTCGAGCAGTACTTC. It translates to CASSSPGGFEQYF. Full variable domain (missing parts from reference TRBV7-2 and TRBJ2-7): GAGVSQSPSNKVTEKGKDVELRCDPISGHTALYWYRQSLGQGLEFLIYFQGNSAPDKSGLPSDRFSAERTGGSVSTLTIQRTQQEDSAVYLCASSSPGGFEQYFGPGTRLTVT.

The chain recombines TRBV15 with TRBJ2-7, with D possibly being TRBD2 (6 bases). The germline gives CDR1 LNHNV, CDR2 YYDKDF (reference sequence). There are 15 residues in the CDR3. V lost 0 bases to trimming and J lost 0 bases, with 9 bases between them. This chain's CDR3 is CATSRDIGGSYEQYF. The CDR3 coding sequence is TGTGCCACCAGCAGAGATATCGGGGGCTCCTACGAGCAGTACTTC.

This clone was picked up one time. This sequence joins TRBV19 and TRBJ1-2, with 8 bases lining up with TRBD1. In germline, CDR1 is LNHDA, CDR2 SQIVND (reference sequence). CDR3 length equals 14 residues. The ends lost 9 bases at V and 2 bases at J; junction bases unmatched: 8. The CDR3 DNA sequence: TGTGCCAGCGTTAGACAGGGGACAAACTATGGCTACACCTTC. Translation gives CASVRQGTNYGYTF.

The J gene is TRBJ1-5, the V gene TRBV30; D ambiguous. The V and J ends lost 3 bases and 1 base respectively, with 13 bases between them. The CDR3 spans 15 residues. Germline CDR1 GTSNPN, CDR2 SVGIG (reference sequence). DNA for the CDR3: TGTGCCTGGAGAAACGGCGGCCCGAGCAATCAGCCCCAGCATTTT. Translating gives CAWRNGGPSNQPQHF.

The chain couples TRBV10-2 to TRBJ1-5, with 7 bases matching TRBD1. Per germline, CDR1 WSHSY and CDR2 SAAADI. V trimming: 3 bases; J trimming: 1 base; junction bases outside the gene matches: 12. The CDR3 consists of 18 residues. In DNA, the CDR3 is TGCGCCAGCAGTGATTGGGGAAGGGGGCAGGGAAGCAATCAGCCCCAGCATTTT. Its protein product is CASSDWGRGQGSNQPQHF.

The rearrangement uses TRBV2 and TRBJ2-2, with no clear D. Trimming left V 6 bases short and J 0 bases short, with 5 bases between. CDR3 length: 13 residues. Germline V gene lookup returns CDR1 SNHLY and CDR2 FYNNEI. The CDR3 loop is CASRQTNTGELFF. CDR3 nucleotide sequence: TGTGCCAGCAGACAAACGAACACCGGGGAGCTGTTTTTT.

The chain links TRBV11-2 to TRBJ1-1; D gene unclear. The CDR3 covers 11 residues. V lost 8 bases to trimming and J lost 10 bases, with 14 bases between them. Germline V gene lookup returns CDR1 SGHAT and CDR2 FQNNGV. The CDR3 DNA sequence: TGTGCCAGCTCACCTATATTTGGAGCTTTCTTT. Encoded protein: CASSPIFGAFF. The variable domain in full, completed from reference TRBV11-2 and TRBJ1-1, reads EAGVAQSPRYKIIEKRQSVAFWCNPISGHATLYWYQQILGQGPKLLIQFQNNGVVDDSQLPKDRFSAERLKGVDSTLKIQPAKLEDSAVYLCASSPIFGAFFGQGTRLTVV.

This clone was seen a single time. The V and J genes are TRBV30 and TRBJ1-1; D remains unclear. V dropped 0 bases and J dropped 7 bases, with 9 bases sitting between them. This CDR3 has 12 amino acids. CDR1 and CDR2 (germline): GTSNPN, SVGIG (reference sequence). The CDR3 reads CAWSVMASEAFF. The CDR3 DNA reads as TGTGCCTGGAGTGTAATGGCAAGTGAAGCTTTCTTT.

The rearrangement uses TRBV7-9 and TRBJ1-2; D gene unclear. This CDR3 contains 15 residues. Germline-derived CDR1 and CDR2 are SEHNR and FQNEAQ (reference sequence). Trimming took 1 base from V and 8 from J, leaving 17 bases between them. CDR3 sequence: CASSLVYQTEGGYTF. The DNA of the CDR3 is TGTGCCAGCAGCTTAGTCTATCAGACGGAGGGAGGCTACACCTTC.

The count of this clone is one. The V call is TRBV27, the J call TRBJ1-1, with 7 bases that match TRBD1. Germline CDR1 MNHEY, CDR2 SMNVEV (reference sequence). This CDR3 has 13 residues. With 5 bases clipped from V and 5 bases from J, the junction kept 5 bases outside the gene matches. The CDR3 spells CASSLGRGTEAFF. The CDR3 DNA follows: TGTGCCAGCAGTCTGGGCAGGGGGACTGAAGCTTTCTTT.

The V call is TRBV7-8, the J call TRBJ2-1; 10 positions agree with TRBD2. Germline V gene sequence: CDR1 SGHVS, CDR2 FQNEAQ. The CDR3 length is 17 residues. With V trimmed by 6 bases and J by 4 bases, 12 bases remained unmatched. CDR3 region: CASRPPRAGGVYNEQFF. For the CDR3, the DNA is TGTGCCAGCAGGCCACCCCGAGCGGGGGGGGTTTACAATGAGCAGTTCTTC.

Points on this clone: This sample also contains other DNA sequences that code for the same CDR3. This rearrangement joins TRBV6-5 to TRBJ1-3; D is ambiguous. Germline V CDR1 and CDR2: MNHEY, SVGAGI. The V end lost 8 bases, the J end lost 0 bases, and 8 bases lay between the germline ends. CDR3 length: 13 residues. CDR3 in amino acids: CASRVSSGNTIYF. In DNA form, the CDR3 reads TGTGCCAGCCGGGTGAGCTCTGGAAACACCATATATTTT.

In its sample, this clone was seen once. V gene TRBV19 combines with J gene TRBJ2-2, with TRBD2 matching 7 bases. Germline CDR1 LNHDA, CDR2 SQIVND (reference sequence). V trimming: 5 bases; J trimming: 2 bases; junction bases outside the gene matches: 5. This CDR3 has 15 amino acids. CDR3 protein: CASSRGLTNTGELFF. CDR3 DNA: TGTGCCAGTAGTCGGGGACTAACTAACACCGGGGAGCTGTTTTTT.

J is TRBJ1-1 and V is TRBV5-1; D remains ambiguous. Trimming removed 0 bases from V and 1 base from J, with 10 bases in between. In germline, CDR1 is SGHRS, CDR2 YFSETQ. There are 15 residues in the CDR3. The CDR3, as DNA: TGCGCCAGCAGCTTGGCGGGAGGACGGAACACTGAAGCTTTCTTT. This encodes CASSLAGGRNTEAFF.

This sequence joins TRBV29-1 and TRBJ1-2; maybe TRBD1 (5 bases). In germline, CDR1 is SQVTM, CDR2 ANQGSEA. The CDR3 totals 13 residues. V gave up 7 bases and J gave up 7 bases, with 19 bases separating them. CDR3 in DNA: TGCAGCGCCGGGGGAGGGGTAGATGGTGGCTACACCTTC. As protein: CSAGGGVDGGYTF.

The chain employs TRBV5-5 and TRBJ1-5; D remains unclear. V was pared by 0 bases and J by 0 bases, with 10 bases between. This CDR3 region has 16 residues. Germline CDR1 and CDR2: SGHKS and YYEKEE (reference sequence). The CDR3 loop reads CASSLGPDYSNQPQHF. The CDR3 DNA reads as TGTGCCAGCAGCTTGGGCCCAGATTATAGCAATCAGCCCCAGCATTTT.

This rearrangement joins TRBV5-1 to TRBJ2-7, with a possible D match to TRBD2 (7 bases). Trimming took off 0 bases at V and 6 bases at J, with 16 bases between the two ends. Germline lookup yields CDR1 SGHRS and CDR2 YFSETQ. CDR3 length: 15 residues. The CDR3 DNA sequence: TGCGCCAGCAGCTTGGAGGGGAGGGGGGCAGGCGAGCAGTACTTC. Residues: CASSLEGRGAGEQYF.

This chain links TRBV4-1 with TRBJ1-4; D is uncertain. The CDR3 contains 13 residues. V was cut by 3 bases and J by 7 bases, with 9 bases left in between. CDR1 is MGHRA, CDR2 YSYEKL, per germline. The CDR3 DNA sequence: TGCGCCAGCAGCCATTGGGCTCGTGAAAAACTGTTTTTT. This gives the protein CASSHWAREKLFF.

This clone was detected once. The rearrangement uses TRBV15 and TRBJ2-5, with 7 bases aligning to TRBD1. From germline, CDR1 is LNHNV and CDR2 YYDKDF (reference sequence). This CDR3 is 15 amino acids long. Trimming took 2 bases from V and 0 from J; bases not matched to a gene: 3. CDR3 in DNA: TGTGCCACCAGCAGATGGGGACAGTACCAAGAGACCCAGTACTTC. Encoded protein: CATSRWGQYQETQYF.

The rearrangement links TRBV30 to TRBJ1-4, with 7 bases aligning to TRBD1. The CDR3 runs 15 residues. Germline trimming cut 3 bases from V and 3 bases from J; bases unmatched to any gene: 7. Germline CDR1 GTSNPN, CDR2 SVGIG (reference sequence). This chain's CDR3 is CAWRTQQGSNEKLFF. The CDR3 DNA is TGTGCCTGGAGGACCCAACAGGGGTCTAATGAAAAACTGTTTTTT.

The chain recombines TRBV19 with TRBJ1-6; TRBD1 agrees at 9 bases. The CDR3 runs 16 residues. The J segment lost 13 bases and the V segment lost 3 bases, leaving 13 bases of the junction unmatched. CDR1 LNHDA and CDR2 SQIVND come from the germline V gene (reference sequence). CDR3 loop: CASSMDGTGTRSPLHF. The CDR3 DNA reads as TGTGCCAGTAGTATGGACGGGACAGGGACGCGATCGCCCCTCCACTTT.

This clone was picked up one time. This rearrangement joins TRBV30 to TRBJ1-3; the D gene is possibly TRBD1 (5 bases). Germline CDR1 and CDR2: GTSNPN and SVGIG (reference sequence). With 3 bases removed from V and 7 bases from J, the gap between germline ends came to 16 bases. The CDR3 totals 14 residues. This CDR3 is CAWRPVGRGNTIYF. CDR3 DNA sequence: TGTGCCTGGAGACCGGTGGGACGGGGGAACACCATATATTTT.

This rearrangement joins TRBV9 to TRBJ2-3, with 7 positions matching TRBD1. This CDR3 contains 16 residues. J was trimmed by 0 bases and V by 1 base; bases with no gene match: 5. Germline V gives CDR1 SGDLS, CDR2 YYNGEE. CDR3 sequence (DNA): TGTGCCAGCAGCGTAAGACAGGGTTCAAGCACAGATACGCAGTATTTT. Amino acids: CASSVRQGSSTDTQYF.

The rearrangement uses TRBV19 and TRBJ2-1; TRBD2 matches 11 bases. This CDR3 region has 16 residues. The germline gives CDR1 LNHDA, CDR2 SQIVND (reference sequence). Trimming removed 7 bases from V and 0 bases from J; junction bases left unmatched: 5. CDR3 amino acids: CASKTSGISSYNEQFF. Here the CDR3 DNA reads TGTGCCAGTAAGACTAGCGGGATCAGCTCCTACAATGAGCAGTTCTTC.

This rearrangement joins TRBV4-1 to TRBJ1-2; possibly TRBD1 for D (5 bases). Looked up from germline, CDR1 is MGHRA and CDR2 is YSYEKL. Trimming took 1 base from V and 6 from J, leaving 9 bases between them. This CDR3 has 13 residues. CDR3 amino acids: CASSQAQGNGYTF. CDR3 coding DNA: TGCGCCAGCAGCCAAGCCCAGGGAAATGGCTACACCTTC.

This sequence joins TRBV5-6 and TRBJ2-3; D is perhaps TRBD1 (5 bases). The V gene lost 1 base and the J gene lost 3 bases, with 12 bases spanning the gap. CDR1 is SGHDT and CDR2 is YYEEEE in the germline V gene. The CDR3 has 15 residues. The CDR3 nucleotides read TGTGCCAGCAGCTTGAGGGGCCGGATTACAGATACGCAGTATTTT. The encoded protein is CASSLRGRITDTQYF.

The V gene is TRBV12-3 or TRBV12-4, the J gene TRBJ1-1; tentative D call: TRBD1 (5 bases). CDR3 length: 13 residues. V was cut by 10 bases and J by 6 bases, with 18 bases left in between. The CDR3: CAITYQGAAEAFF. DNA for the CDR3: TGTGCCATCACATACCAAGGGGCGGCTGAAGCTTTCTTT.